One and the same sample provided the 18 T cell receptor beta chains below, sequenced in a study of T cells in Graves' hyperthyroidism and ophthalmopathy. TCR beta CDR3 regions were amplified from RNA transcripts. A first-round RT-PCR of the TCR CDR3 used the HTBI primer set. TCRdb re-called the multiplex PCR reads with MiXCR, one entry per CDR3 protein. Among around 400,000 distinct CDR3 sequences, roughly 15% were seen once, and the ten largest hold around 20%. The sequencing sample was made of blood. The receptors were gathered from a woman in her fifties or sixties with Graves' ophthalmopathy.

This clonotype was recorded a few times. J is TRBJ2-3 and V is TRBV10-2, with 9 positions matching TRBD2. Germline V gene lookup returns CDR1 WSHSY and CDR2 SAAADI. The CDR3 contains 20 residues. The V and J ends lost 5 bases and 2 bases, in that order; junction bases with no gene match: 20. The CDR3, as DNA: TGCGCCAGCAGTCGGCTCTCGGGAGTAGCGGGAGAGGGGCACACAGATACGCAGTATTTT. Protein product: CASSRLSGVAGEGHTDTQYF.

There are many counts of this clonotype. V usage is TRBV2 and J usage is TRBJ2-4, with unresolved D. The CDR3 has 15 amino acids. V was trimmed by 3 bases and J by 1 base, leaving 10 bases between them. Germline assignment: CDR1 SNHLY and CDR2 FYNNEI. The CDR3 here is CASSDPGRAKNIQYF. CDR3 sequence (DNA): TGTGCCAGCAGTGACCCCGGAAGGGCCAAAAACATTCAGTACTTC.

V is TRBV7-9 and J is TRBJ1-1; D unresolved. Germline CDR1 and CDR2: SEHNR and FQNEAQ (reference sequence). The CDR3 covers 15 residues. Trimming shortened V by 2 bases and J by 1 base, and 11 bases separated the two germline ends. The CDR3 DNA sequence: TGTGCCAGCAGCTTACTGGGCGCACAGAACACTGAAGCTTTCTTT. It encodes CASSLLGAQNTEAFF.

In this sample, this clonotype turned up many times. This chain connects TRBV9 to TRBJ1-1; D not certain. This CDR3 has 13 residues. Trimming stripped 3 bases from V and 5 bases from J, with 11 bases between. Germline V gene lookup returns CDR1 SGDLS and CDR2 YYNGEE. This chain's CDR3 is CASSEGISTEAFF. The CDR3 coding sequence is TGTGCCAGCAGCGAGGGAATAAGTACTGAAGCTTTCTTT.

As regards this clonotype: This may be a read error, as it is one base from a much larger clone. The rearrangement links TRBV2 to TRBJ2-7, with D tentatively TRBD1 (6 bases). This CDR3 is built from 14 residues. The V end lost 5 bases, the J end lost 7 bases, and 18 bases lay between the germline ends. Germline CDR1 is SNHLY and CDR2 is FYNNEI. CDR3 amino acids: CASSLGTPMGEQYF. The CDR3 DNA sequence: TGTGCCAGCAGTCTCGGGACACCCATGGGGGAGCAGTACTTC.

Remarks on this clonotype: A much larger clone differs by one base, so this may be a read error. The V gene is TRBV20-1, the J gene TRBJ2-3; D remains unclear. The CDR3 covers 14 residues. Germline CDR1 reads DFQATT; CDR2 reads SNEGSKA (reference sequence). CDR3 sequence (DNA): TGCAGTGCTAGAGACGGGCTAAGCACAGATACGCAGTGTTTT. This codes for CSARDGLSTDTQCF.

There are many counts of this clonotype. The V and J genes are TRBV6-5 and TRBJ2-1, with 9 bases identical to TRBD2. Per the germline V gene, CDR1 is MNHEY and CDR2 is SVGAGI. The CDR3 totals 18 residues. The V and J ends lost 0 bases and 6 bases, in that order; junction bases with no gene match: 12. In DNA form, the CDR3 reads TGTGCCAGCAGTTACTCACTCCCTGGGAGCGGGAGGTTCAATGAGCAGTTCTTC. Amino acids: CASSYSLPGSGRFNEQFF.

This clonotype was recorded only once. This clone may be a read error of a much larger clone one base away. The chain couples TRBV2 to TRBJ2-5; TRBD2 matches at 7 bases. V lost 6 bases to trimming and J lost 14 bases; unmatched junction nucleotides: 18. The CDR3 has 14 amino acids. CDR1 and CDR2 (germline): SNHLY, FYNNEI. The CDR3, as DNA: TGTGCCAGCAGCCCGGGGGGTTCGGGGACCAACTTATACTTC. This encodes CASSPGGSGTNLYF.

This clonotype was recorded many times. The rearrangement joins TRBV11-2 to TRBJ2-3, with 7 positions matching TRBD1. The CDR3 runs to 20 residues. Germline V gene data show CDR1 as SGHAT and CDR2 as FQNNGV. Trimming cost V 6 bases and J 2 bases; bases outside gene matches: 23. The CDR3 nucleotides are TGTGCCAGCAGTCCAACTCGACAGGGTATTATCAACCAGTCCACAGATACGCAGTATTTT. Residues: CASSPTRQGIINQSTDTQYF.

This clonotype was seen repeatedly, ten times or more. The CDR3 reads CSASDWDRRTDTQYF. The DNA for the CDR3 is TGCAGTGCTAGTGATTGGGACAGACGCACAGATACGCAGTATTTT. The V gene is TRBV20-1, the J gene TRBJ2-3; 7 bases agree with TRBD1. This CDR3 is built from 15 residues. CDR1 is DFQATT, CDR2 SNEGSKA, per germline (reference sequence). V lost 3 bases, J lost 1 base, and 7 bases stayed unmatched.

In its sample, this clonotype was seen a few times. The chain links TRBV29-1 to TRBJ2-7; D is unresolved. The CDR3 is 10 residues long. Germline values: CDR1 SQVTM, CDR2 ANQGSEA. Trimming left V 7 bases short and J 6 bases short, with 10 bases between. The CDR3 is CSAGSSEQYF. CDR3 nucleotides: TGCAGCGCCGGAAGCTCCGAGCAGTACTTC.

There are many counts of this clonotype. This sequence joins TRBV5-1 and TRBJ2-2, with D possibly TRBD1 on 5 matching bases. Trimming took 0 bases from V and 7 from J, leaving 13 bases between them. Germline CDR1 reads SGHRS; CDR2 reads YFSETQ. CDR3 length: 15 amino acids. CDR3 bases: TGCGCCAGCAGCTTGGATATAGGGGAAGACGGGGAGCTGTTTTTT. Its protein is CASSLDIGEDGELFF.

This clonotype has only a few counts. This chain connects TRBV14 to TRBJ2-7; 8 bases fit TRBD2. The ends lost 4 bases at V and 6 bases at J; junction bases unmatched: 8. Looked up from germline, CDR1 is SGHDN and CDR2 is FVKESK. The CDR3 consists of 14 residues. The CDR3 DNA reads TGTGCCAGCAGCCCGCAGCGGGAGTTTGCCGAGCAGTACTTC. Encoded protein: CASSPQREFAEQYF.

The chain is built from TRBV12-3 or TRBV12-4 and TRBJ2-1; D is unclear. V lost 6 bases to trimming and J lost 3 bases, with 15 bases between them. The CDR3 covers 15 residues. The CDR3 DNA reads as TGTGCCAGCAGCACACCCATGACCAACTACAATGAGCAGTTCTTC. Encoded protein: CASSTPMTNYNEQFF.

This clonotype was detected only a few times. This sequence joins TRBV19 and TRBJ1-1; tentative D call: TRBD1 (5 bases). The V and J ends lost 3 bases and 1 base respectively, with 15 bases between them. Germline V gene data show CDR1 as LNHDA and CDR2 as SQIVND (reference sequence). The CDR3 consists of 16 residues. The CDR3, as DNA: TGTGCCAGTAGTATTGCGGGGGGGAGGCAGAACACTGAAGCTTTCTTT. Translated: CASSIAGGRQNTEAFF. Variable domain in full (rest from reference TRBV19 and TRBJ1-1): DGGITQSPKYLFRKEGQNVTLSCEQNLNHDAMYWYRQDPGQGLRLIYYSQIVNDFQKGDIAEGYSVSREKKESFPLTVTSAQKNPTAFYLCASSIAGGRQNTEAFFGQGTRLTVV.

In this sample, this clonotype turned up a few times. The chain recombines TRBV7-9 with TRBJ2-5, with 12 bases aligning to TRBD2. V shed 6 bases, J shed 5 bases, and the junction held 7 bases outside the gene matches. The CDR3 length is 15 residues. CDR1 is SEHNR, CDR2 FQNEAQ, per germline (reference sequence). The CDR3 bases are TGTGCCAGCAGATCTCGGACTAGCGGGACTGAGACCCAGTACTTC. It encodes CASRSRTSGTETQYF.

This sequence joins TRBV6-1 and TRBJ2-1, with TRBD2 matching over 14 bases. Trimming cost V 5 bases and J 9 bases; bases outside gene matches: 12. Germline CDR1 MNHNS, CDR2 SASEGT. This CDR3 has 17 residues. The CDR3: CASSRGTSGSLGSEQFF. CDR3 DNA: TGTGCCAGCAGTCGGGGGACTAGCGGGAGTTTAGGTAGTGAGCAGTTCTTC.

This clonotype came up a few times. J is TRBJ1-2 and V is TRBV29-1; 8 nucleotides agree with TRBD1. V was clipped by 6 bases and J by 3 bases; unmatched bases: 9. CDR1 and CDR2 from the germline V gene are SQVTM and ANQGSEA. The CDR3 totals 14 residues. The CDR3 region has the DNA TGCAGCGTCGGACAGGGAAGGGGTGACTATGGCTACACCTTC. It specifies CSVGQGRGDYGYTF.